This paragraph covers one T cell receptor (beta chain) sequence. The sample contains more than one DNA sequence encoding this CDR3. These data come from a study of blood T cell repertoires in COVID-19. Original handling: Counts of nucleated cells, estimated from reference gene primer amplification, were obtained. Data came from immunoSEQ multiplex PCR; TCRdb stores just in-frame clones and leaves some out. The D gene and trimming were derived from the DNA, and the V and J assignments and clone size from that table. The sample records some 130,000 clones, around 82% being singletons. The V gene lost 1 base and the J gene lost 0 bases, with 11 bases spanning the gap. The CDR3 extends over 16 amino acids. Per the germline V gene, CDR1 is SGHVS and CDR2 is FQNEAQ.

Sequencing was done on a sample of peripheral blood. The chain couples TRBV7-8 to TRBJ2-3; D perhaps matches TRBD1 (6 bases). This TCR came from a man in his fifties or sixties with acute or convalescent COVID-19. CDR3 sequence (DNA): TGTGCCAGCAGCTTAGTGACAGGACAAAGCACAGATACGCAGTATTTT. It translates to CASSLVTGQSTDTQYF. Full variable domain (rest looked up from reference TRBV7-8 and TRBJ2-3): GAGVSQSPRYKVAKRGQDVALRCDPISGHVSLFWYQQALGQGPEFLTYFQNEAQLDKSGLPSDRFFAERPEGSVSTLKIQRTQQEDSAVYLCASSLVTGQSTDTQYFGPGTRLTVL.